The 23 T cell receptor beta chains given below trace back to one sample, sequenced in a study of T cells in Graves' hyperthyroidism and ophthalmopathy. Amplification targeted TCR beta CDR3 regions from RNA transcripts. RT-PCR in the first round (using the HTBI primer set) targeted the TCR CDR3. One entry per CDR3 protein results from TCRdb running MiXCR on the multiplex PCR reads. The sample lists around 450,000 distinct CDR3 sequences, more than 15% occurring once. The specimen sequenced was blood. These receptor sequences come from a woman aged 18-29 years with Graves' hyperthyroidism.

The genes are TRBV18 and TRBJ2-1; 13 bases align to TRBD2. Per the germline V gene, CDR1 is KGHSH and CDR2 is LQKENI. The V gene end was trimmed by 0 bases and the J gene end by 7 bases; junction bases not matched to a gene: 3. This CDR3 has 16 amino acids. CDR3 protein: CASSPPGLAGPNEQFF. As DNA, the CDR3 is TGTGCCAGCTCACCACCGGGACTAGCGGGGCCGAATGAGCAGTTCTTC.

The CDR3 protein is CATSDPRGLAGETQYF. The CDR3 DNA reads TGTGCCACCAGTGATCCCCGTGGACTAGCAGGAGAGACCCAGTACTTC. The chain is built from TRBV24-1 and TRBJ2-5; TRBD2 matches at 8 bases. Losses at the gene ends were 3 bases for V and 4 bases for J; bases not matched to a gene: 9. Germline V lookup: CDR1 KGHDR, CDR2 SFDVKD. The CDR3 consists of 16 residues.

This chain links TRBV24-1 with TRBJ2-2; a weak D match, TRBD2 (5 bases). This CDR3 has 14 amino acids. Germline assignment: CDR1 KGHDR and CDR2 SFDVKD. V lost 4 bases and J lost 7, with 12 bases in between. The CDR3 DNA sequence: TGTGCCACCAGTGACACGGGAAAGAACGGGGAGCTGTTTTTT. The encoded protein is CATSDTGKNGELFF.

The sample holds a few counts of this clonotype. The chain links TRBV9 to TRBJ2-6; 10 nucleotides match TRBD2. This CDR3 contains 17 residues. Germline V gene lookup returns CDR1 SGDLS and CDR2 YYNGEE. Losses at the gene ends were 4 bases for V and 0 bases for J; bases not matched to a gene: 4. Here the CDR3 reads CASSPSGGDSGANVLTF. The CDR3, as DNA: TGTGCCAGCAGCCCAAGCGGGGGGGACTCTGGGGCCAACGTCCTGACTTTC. The whole variable domain, remainder taken from reference TRBV9 and TRBJ2-6, is DSGVTQTPKHLITATGQRVTLRCSPRSGDLSVYWYQQSLDQGLQFLIQYYNGEERAKGNILERFSAQQFPDLHSELNLSSLELGDSALYFCASSPSGGDSGANVLTFGAGSRLTVL.

The chain is built from TRBV7-6 and TRBJ2-5; 10 nucleotides agree with TRBD2. This CDR3 spans 15 amino acids. Germline trimming cut 2 bases from V and 4 bases from J; bases unmatched to any gene: 4. Germline V gene data show CDR1 as SGHVS and CDR2 as FNYEAQ. CDR3 in amino acids: CASSLLAGVSETQYF. As DNA, the CDR3 is TGTGCCAGCAGCTTACTAGCGGGAGTCTCAGAGACCCAGTACTTC.

This clonotype was detected many times. The chain has TRBV5-8 and TRBJ1-1; D possibly corresponds to TRBD1 (5 bases). The CDR3 extends over 14 amino acids. CDR1 is SGHTS and CDR2 is YDEGEE in the germline V gene. V was clipped by 3 bases and J by 3 bases, with 12 bases between them. The CDR3 is CASSYGRGDTEAFF. As DNA, the CDR3 is TGTGCCAGCAGCTACGGACGGGGGGACACTGAAGCTTTCTTT.

The chain joins TRBV20-1 to TRBJ2-7; maybe TRBD1 (6 bases). The V end was cut by 5 bases, the J end by 3 bases, with 17 bases between. Germline V gene lookup returns CDR1 DFQATT and CDR2 SNEGSKA (reference sequence). The CDR3 spans 14 residues. CDR3 sequence: CSAADRPPGYEQYF. CDR3 DNA sequence: TGCAGTGCTGCCGACAGGCCCCCCGGCTACGAGCAGTACTTC.

This clonotype was seen ten or more times. This chain links TRBV7-9 with TRBJ2-7; D is tentatively TRBD1 or TRBD2 (5 bases each). The CDR3 covers 14 residues. With 5 bases removed from V and 1 base from J, the gap between germline ends came to 12 bases. Germline-derived CDR1 and CDR2 are SEHNR and FQNEAQ (reference sequence). For the CDR3, the DNA is TGTGCCAGCAGCCTAAGGGGAGATTCCTACGAGCAGTACTTC. Amino acids: CASSLRGDSYEQYF.

The chain couples TRBV4-1 to TRBJ1-3; maybe TRBD1 (6 bases). CDR1 and CDR2 from the germline V gene are MGHRA and YSYEKL. The CDR3 runs to 15 residues. V lost 0 bases and J lost 3, with 9 bases in between. The CDR3 loop is CASSQEGGLGNTIYF. For the CDR3, the DNA is TGCGCCAGCAGCCAAGAAGGGGGGCTTGGAAACACCATATATTTT.

On this clonotype: A much larger clone sits a single nucleotide away, making a read error possible. CDR3 nucleotide sequence: TGTGCCAGCAGGGGGACGAGCACCGGGGAGCTGGTTTTT. Protein: CASRGTSTGELVF. This chain joins TRBV7-8 and TRBJ2-2; either TRBD1 or TRBD2 may fit D (5 bases each). This CDR3 has 13 residues. Germline V gives CDR1 SGHVS, CDR2 FQNEAQ.

The V gene is TRBV6-2 or TRBV6-3, the J gene TRBJ2-3; D may be TRBD2 (6 bases). CDR1 is MNHEY, CDR2 SVGEGT, per germline. Trimming shortened V by 0 bases and J by 2 bases, and 15 bases separated the two germline ends. The CDR3 totals 17 residues. The CDR3 spells CASSYSPRGRITDTQYF. CDR3 bases: TGTGCCAGCAGTTACTCACCTCGGGGGAGAATCACAGATACGCAGTATTTT.

This clonotype was seen at least ten times. The chain links TRBV7-3 to TRBJ1-5, with 9 bases identical to TRBD1. Germline CDR1 is SGHTA and CDR2 is FQGTGA. Trimming cost V 6 bases and J 4 bases; bases outside gene matches: 13. The length of the CDR3 is 17 residues. This CDR3 is CASSSQGARIRNQPQHF. In DNA, the CDR3 is TGTGCCAGCAGTTCACAGGGGGCCAGGATAAGGAATCAGCCCCAGCATTTT.

There are many counts of this clonotype. The chain uses TRBV5-6 and TRBJ2-7; tentatively, D is TRBD1 (6 bases). Germline lookup yields CDR1 SGHDT and CDR2 YYEEEE. Trimming cost V 4 bases and J 1 base, with 21 bases left between them. CDR3 length: 17 amino acids. The CDR3 region is CASSTFGTAGDSYEQYF. The CDR3 DNA follows: TGTGCCAGCAGCACTTTTGGAACGGCAGGGGATTCCTACGAGCAGTACTTC.

Many counts were recorded for this clonotype. This chain joins TRBV7-3 and TRBJ2-1; TRBD2 aligns across 8 bases. The CDR3 runs to 15 residues. Germline CDR1 reads SGHTA; CDR2 reads FQGTGA. V shed 4 bases, J shed 0 bases, and the junction held 2 bases outside the gene matches. The CDR3 is CASSSGTSSYNEQFF. CDR3 nucleotides: TGTGCCAGCAGCTCCGGGACTAGCTCCTACAATGAGCAGTTCTTC.

The V call is TRBV12-3 or TRBV12-4, the J call TRBJ2-7; 7 bases line up with TRBD1. Germline trimming cut 7 bases from V and 4 bases from J; bases unmatched to any gene: 10. The CDR3 has 14 amino acids. The CDR3 coding sequence is TGTGCCAGCACCCGGACAGGCCTCGCTTACGAGCAGTACTTC. It encodes CASTRTGLAYEQYF.

Many counts were recorded for this clonotype. The V and J genes are TRBV29-1 and TRBJ1-1; TRBD1 is a possible D gene (6 bases). V lost 7 bases and J lost 4, with 19 bases in between. This CDR3 has 14 residues. Germline assignment: CDR1 SQVTM and CDR2 ANQGSEA. DNA for the CDR3: TGCAGCGCTGGGGGGGGCGCGTGGATCACTGAAGCTTTCTTT. The encoded protein is CSAGGGAWITEAFF.

Ten or more counts support this clonotype. The chain employs TRBV11-2 and TRBJ2-1; D may match TRBD1 or TRBD2 (6 bases each). The CDR3 length is 17 residues. Germline CDR1 is SGHAT and CDR2 is FQNNGV. The V gene lost 5 bases and the J gene lost 6 bases, with 23 bases spanning the gap. The CDR3 nucleotides read TGTGCCAGCAGCACTAGGAATCGGGGGCCTCCTGTCAATGAGCAGTTCTTC. Protein product: CASSTRNRGPPVNEQFF.

This clonotype has a count of ten or more. V gene TRBV6-5 combines with J gene TRBJ2-3, with D possibly being TRBD1 (5 bases). This CDR3 is 16 amino acids long. CDR1 and CDR2 (germline): MNHEY, SVGAGI. Trimming took off 2 bases at V and 4 bases at J, with 16 bases between the two ends. The DNA for the CDR3 is TGTGCCAGCAGTTACGCGTCAGCCCAGGGTGCAGATACGCAGTATTTT. This sequence encodes CASSYASAQGADTQYF.

At least ten counts were recorded for this clonotype. This chain links TRBV3-1 with TRBJ1-1; D call uncertain. The CDR3 loop spans 14 amino acids. Germline assignment: CDR1 LGHDT and CDR2 YNNKEL (reference sequence). Trimming stripped 1 base from V and 5 bases from J, with 11 bases between. CDR3 protein: CASSQVKWGTEAFF. Written as DNA, the CDR3 is TGTGCCAGCAGCCAAGTCAAGTGGGGTACTGAAGCTTTCTTT. Complete variable domain (other parts from reference TRBV3-1 and TRBJ1-1): DTAVSQTPKYLVTQMGNDKSIKCEQNLGHDTMYWYKQDSKKFLKIMFSYNNKELIINETVPNRFSPKSPDKAHLNLHINSLELGDSAVYFCASSQVKWGTEAFFGQGTRLTVV.

V and J are TRBV27 and TRBJ2-7; 11 nucleotides match TRBD1. The CDR3 runs to 16 residues. V lost 5 bases to trimming and J lost 7 bases; unmatched junction nucleotides: 13. Germline V lookup: CDR1 MNHEY, CDR2 SMNVEV (reference sequence). CDR3 DNA: TGTGCCAGCAGTCGAACCGGGACAGGGGGTTCGAGAGAGCAGTACTTC. Translated, it gives CASSRTGTGGSREQYF.

This clonotype appeared a few times. The chain has TRBV4-1 and TRBJ1-2; D remains unclear. CDR3 length: 16 residues. V was pared by 2 bases and J by 0 bases, with 13 bases between. The germline V gene has CDR1 MGHRA and CDR2 YSYEKL. In DNA form, the CDR3 reads TGCGCCAGCAGCCAACAAACAACCGGGTCTAACTATGGCTACACCTTC. It is translated as CASSQQTTGSNYGYTF.

The rearrangement links TRBV4-1 to TRBJ2-7; 7 nucleotides match TRBD2. The J segment lost 0 bases and the V segment lost 0 bases, leaving 5 bases of the junction unmatched. CDR3 length: 16 amino acids. Germline V CDR1 and CDR2: MGHRA, YSYEKL. The chain's CDR3 is CASSQDGTTFSYEQYF. The CDR3 DNA sequence: TGCGCCAGCAGCCAAGATGGGACTACTTTCTCCTACGAGCAGTACTTC.

This clonotype showed up many times. The chain recombines TRBV2 with TRBJ2-7, with 10 bases that match TRBD2. V gave up 7 bases and J gave up 3 bases; unmatched junction bases: 6. Germline CDR1 SNHLY, CDR2 FYNNEI. The CDR3 is 14 residues long. The CDR3 DNA follows: TGTGCCAGCACAAGCGGGGGGGTCTTCTACGAGCAGTACTTC. Its protein is CASTSGGVFYEQYF.